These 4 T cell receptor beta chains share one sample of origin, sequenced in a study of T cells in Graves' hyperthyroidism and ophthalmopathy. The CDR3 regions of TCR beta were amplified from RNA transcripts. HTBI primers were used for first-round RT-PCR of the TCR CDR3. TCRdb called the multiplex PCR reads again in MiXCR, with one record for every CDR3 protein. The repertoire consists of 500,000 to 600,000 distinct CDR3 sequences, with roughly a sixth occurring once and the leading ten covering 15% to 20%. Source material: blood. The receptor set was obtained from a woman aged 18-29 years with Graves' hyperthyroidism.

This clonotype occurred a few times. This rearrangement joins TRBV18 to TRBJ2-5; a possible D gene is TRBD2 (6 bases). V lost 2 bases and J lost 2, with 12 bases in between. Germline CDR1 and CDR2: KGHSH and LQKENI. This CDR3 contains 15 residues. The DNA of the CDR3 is TGTGCCAGCTCACCAAGGCTAGCGATACAAGAGACCCAGTACTTC. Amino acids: CASSPRLAIQETQYF. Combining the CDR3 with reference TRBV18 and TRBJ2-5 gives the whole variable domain NAGVMQNPRHLVRRRGQEARLRCSPMKGHSHVYWYRQLPEEGLKFMVYLQKENIIDESGMPKERFSAEFPKEGPSILRIQQVVRGDSAAYFCASSPRLAIQETQYFGPGTRLLVL.

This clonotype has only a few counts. The CDR3 region is CASSARGNTIYF. CDR3 in DNA: TGTGCCAGCAGTGCGCGGGGAAACACCATATATTTT. The chain links TRBV2 to TRBJ1-3; D uncertain. The germline V and J ends were trimmed by 4 bases and 4 bases, with 5 bases remaining between them. CDR3 size: 12 residues. CDR1 SNHLY and CDR2 FYNNEI come from the germline V gene.

The CDR3 sequence is CASSPQGSYSNQPQHF. The CDR3 region has the DNA TGTGCCAGCAGCCCACAGGGATCTTATAGCAATCAGCCCCAGCATTTT. V usage is TRBV6-1 and J usage is TRBJ1-5; TRBD1 might be the D (6 bases). The germline CDR1 and CDR2 sequences are MNHNS and SASEGT. This CDR3 spans 16 amino acids. V was trimmed by 6 bases and J by 0 bases, leaving 15 bases between them.

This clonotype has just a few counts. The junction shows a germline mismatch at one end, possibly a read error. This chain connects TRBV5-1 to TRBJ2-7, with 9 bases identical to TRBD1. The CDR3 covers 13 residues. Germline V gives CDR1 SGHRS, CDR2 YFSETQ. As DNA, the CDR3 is TGCGCCGGCAGTACGGGACAGGGCTACGAGCAGTACTTC. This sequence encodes CAGSTGQGYEQYF.